This TCR beta chain came from a study of T cell responses to AZD1222 COVID-19 vaccine (dated by TCRdb to the early 2020s). For context, the study as a whole: AZD1222 recipients with second doses at about 4 weeks or about 12 weeks were pooled, because spike-specific TCR depth and breadth did not differ between schedules. A total of under 250 trial participants underwent TCR sequencing, of whom 207 had received two doses of AZD1222 and around 26 had received two doses of the MenACWY control vaccine. Enrollment into the trials was organized by age into subgroups of 18-55, 56-69 and 70-plus years, and those subgroups contained roughly 150, 30 and 60 TCR-sequenced participants, respectively. Overall study results and their limits: Epitopes outside the regions mutated in the B.1.351 and B.1.1.7 variants were reportedly recognized by nearly half of the unique spike-specific TCRs. Only five or six AZD1222 recipients were SARS-CoV-2 seropositive at baseline, limiting conclusions about previously exposed vaccinees. Most participants were white British and females outnumbered males, and the authors suggested that clonal diversity may have been underestimated. A significant rise in spike-specific TCR breadth and depth was observed after two AZD1222 doses relative to day 0 and relative to MenACWY recipients. In the small 56-69-year group, the increase in depth fell short of significance, most likely because of low power. The vaccine-associated CD4 TCRs covered the entire spike protein, and the dominant responses fell in regions 160-218 and 743-854. Because no day 14 peak-response samples were available, repertoires were characterized only after the peak T cell response.

Taken from the germline V gene (reference sequence), the CDR1 and CDR2 loops are LGHDT and YNNKEL. The CDR3 runs 16 residues from the cysteine to the phenylalanine. The DNA shown is the 48-base CDR3, in frame from base 1. Deletion took 3 bases off V and 0 bases off J, with a span of 12 bases between the germline ends. The CDR3 regions of human TCRbeta chains were analyzed by immunosequencing. Per the authors' processing: Repertoire TCRs were checked for matches against a reference library of SARS-CoV-2-specific TCRs that had been generated using the MIRA antigen-specificity platform. Breadth meant the fraction of unique TCRs that were SARS-CoV-2-associated, whereas depth meant the fraction of total T cells that were SARS-CoV-2-associated. Using the MIRA data, every spike-specific TCR was mapped to the spike region that the TCR reacted to and assigned to either a CD4 or a CD8 class. Log10-transformed breadth and depth values were compared by one-way ANOVA with Sidak's multiple comparisons tests. TCRdb took this table from immuneACCESS and kept in-frame rearrangements with V and J called. Such tables lack part of the clones; where checked against another copy, unresolved V genes explain under half of the gap, and the rest is unexplained. V and J calls and clone size are copied from that table; D and trimming were computed from the DNA. The sample has 120,000 or so clones on record, over 75% of them singletons. Roughly a tenth of the sample lies in the top ten.

The time point label, read with the paper, signifies: baseline before first vaccination. The vaccinee samples were drawn from two UK trials, COV001 and COV002, one of which was a single-blind randomized controlled phase 2/3 trial testing AZD1222 (ChAdOx1 nCoV-19) in healthy adults. For TCRbeta chain sequencing, PBMC samples from trial participants were taken at day 0 and at day 28 after the second dose. As regards this clone: Its antigen remains undetermined. Nothing much larger sits one base from this clone, and base qualities are not available.

The TCR was taken from an adult in good health. The chain is made from TRBV3-1 (or the pseudogene TRBV3-2) and TRBJ2-1, with TRBD2 perhaps the D gene, on 6 matching bases. The starting material was peripheral blood, obtained on day 0 of AZD1222 vaccination. The DNA sequence reads TGTGCCAGCAGCCATTATAGCGGTCTCTCCTACAATGAGCAGTTCTTC. This yields the protein CASSHYSGLSYNEQFF.